This T cell receptor beta chain was sequenced for a study of CD8 T cells in Susac syndrome. Germline-derived CDR1 and CDR2 are MGHRA and YSYEKL. With 0 bases removed from V and 1 base from J, the gap between germline ends came to 7 bases. The CDR3 extends over 15 amino acids. The multiple sclerosis controls were treatment-naive patients, and their relapsing-remitting disease was stable or active. Reverse transcription of roughly 0.5 to 1 ug RNA was carried out with random hexamers. The amplification used immunoSEQ multiplex PCR on TCR beta CDR3; it spanned 54 Vbeta and 13 Jbeta. A single record per CDR3 protein comes from TCRdb applying MiXCR to the immunoSEQ multiplex PCR reads. The sample yields over 350,000 distinct CDR3 sequences, more than 80% seen once.

The sequenced sample consisted of CD8+ T cells from PBMCs. This chain links TRBV4-1 with TRBJ1-5; the D is unclear. The TCR sequence derives from a human donor with multiple sclerosis. The CDR3 DNA is TGCGCCAGCAGCCAAGATGGGGTAAGCAATCAGCCCCAGCATTTT. Protein sequence: CASSQDGVSNQPQHF.